The clone carrying this T cell receptor beta chain came up a few times. Its antigen is as yet unknown. From germline, CDR1 is ENHRY and CDR2 SYGVKD. V lost 0 bases and J lost 8; bases outside the gene matches: 17. The CDR3 spans 19 residues. These data belong to a study of identical twins. Unique molecular identifiers were present on cDNA, and template switching added a universal primer site. TCRdb fed the 5' RACE reads into MiXCR, producing one record per CDR3 protein. There are fewer than 500,000 distinct CDR3 sequences in the sample; 13% to 15% occur only once, and about 1% lies in the top ten. Overall study findings and caveats: Models came in too low on out-of-frame TCR alpha sharing in monozygotic twins. Some out-of-frame alpha sequences were shared by twins, and these showed excess low generation probability.

The sample was also linked to a second study, of yellow fever vaccine responses in identical twins.

This chain links TRBV10-3 with TRBJ2-1, with 9 nucleotides matching TRBD2. Sequenced: CD4+ T cells sorted from blood. This clonotype was obtained from a woman aged 18-29 years in good health. The chain's CDR3 is CAISESTERGAGGLDEQFF. The CDR3 DNA sequence: TGTGCCATCAGTGAGTCAACGGAGCGGGGAGCGGGAGGCTTGGATGAGCAGTTCTTC.